This is a list of T cell receptor beta chains from one sample in a study of early T cells in non-severe SARS-CoV-2 infection. TCRdb re-called the 5' RACE reads through MiXCR, storing one row per CDR3 protein. Seen here are about 56,000 distinct CDR3 sequences, under 12% observed once, and the top ten hold approximately 6.5%. Sample: whole blood. The receptors were gathered from an adult who was a healthcare worker with PCR-confirmed SARS-CoV-2 infection or an uninfected control (not recorded which). CDR3s include the opening cysteine and the closing phenylalanine or tryptophan. The order of the fields is clone size, V gene, D gene, CDR3 length, J gene, CDR3 DNA, CDR3 protein. The D gene is left open where the match is weak. The size entry is marked missing in some rows and otherwise reads once, few, many or a size class.

abundance: many
v_gene: TRBV20-1
d_gene: NA
len: 12
j_gene: TRBJ2-1
CDR3nt: TGCAGTGCTAGAATTAGCGACAATGAGCAGTTCTTC
CDR3aa: CSARISDNEQFF

abundance: NA
v_gene: TRBV24-1
d_gene: NA
len: 16
j_gene: TRBJ2-1
CDR3nt: TGTGCCACCAGTGATGCCGGGGCGGGACCCCTTGATGAGCAGTTCTTC
CDR3aa: CATSDAGAGPLDEQFF

abundance: many
v_gene: TRBV6-6
d_gene: NA
len: 14
j_gene: TRBJ2-7
CDR3nt: TGTGCCAGCACCATCGGACCCGCCCCCTACGAGCAGTACTTC
CDR3aa: CASTIGPAPYEQYF

abundance: once
v_gene: TRBV12-3/TRBV12-4
d_gene: NA
len: 14
j_gene: TRBJ1-2
CDR3nt: TGTGCCAGCAGTTTAAAGTCCTCCAACTATGGCTACACCTTC
CDR3aa: CASSLKSSNYGYTF

abundance: many
v_gene: TRBV7-6
d_gene: NA
len: 12
j_gene: TRBJ1-3
CDR3nt: TGTGCCAGCAGCTTCGACGGGAACACCATATATTTT
CDR3aa: CASSFDGNTIYF

abundance: many
v_gene: TRBV6-2/TRBV6-3
d_gene: NA
len: 13
j_gene: TRBJ2-7
CDR3nt: TGTGCCAGTCGACGGGACACCTCCTACGAGCAGTACTTC
CDR3aa: CASRRDTSYEQYF

abundance: many
v_gene: TRBV29-1
d_gene: NA
len: 13
j_gene: TRBJ1-2
CDR3nt: TGCAGCGCAACGTGGGGCACCAACTATGGCTACACCTTC
CDR3aa: CSATWGTNYGYTF

abundance: many
v_gene: TRBV12-3/TRBV12-4
d_gene: NA
len: 14
j_gene: TRBJ2-1
CDR3nt: TGTGCCAGCAGTGAGACGGGGGCGGGAGATGAGCAGTTCTTC
CDR3aa: CASSETGAGDEQFF

abundance: many
v_gene: TRBV5-8
d_gene: TRBD1
len: 15
j_gene: TRBJ2-5
CDR3nt: TGTGCCAGCAGCTCATCCTGGACAGGGAGATGGACCCAGTACTTC
CDR3aa: CASSSSWTGRWTQYF

abundance: few
v_gene: TRBV7-2
d_gene: NA
len: 14
j_gene: TRBJ2-7
CDR3nt: TGTGCCAGCAGCCCCGACAGGAGTCCCTACGAGCAGTACTTC
CDR3aa: CASSPDRSPYEQYF

abundance: few
v_gene: TRBV6-1
d_gene: NA
len: 16
j_gene: TRBJ2-3
CDR3nt: TGTGCCAGCAGTGAAGATGACGCTCCCACCACAGATACGCAGTATTTT
CDR3aa: CASSEDDAPTTDTQYF

abundance: many
v_gene: TRBV3-1
d_gene: TRBD1
len: 13
j_gene: TRBJ2-2
CDR3nt: TGTGCCAGCAGCTACAGGGGCTCCGGGGAGCTGTTTTTT
CDR3aa: CASSYRGSGELFF

abundance: NA
v_gene: TRBV7-3
d_gene: NA
len: 15
j_gene: TRBJ2-1
CDR3nt: TGTGCCAGCAGCGCCCGACAGGATCGCCTTAATGAGCAGTTCTTC
CDR3aa: CASSARQDRLNEQFF

abundance: NA
v_gene: TRBV7-8
d_gene: NA
len: 13
j_gene: TRBJ2-3
CDR3nt: TGTGCCAGCAGCCCGAGAGGTCGGCCGTCCCGGTATTTT
CDR3aa: CASSPRGRPSRYF

abundance: NA
v_gene: TRBV2
d_gene: TRBD1
len: 14
j_gene: TRBJ2-7
CDR3nt: TGTGCCAGCTTAAGTGACAGGGGATCCAACGAGCAGTACTTC
CDR3aa: CASLSDRGSNEQYF

abundance: NA
v_gene: TRBV6-1
d_gene: NA
len: 15
j_gene: TRBJ1-5
CDR3nt: TGTGCCAGCAGCGAAACAGGGTTTGGTTATCAGCCCCAGCATTTT
CDR3aa: CASSETGFGYQPQHF

abundance: NA
v_gene: TRBV6-8
d_gene: NA
len: 14
j_gene: TRBJ1-1
CDR3nt: TGTGCCAGCAGTTACTTGGGGCAAGGCACTGAAGCTTTCTTT
CDR3aa: CASSYLGQGTEAFF

abundance: many
v_gene: TRBV2
d_gene: NA
len: 10
j_gene: TRBJ2-7
CDR3nt: TGTGCCACACGCCCGTACGAGCAGTACTTC
CDR3aa: CATRPYEQYF

abundance: few
v_gene: TRBV10-3
d_gene: NA
len: 13
j_gene: TRBJ1-1
CDR3nt: TGTGCCATCAGTGATGGTGACAGCCGTGAAGCTTTCTTT
CDR3aa: CAISDGDSREAFF

abundance: many
v_gene: TRBV4-1
d_gene: NA
len: 16
j_gene: TRBJ2-3
CDR3nt: TGCGCCAGCAGCGGTATCGGGTACCTCTACACAGATACGCAGTATTTT
CDR3aa: CASSGIGYLYTDTQYF

abundance: NA
v_gene: TRBV6-5
d_gene: TRBD2
len: 18
j_gene: TRBJ2-3
CDR3nt: TGTTCCAGCAGTTCTGGAGTAAGACTAGCGGGAGGCCCAGATACGCAGTATTTT
CDR3aa: CSSSSGVRLAGGPDTQYF

abundance: NA
v_gene: TRBV13
d_gene: TRBD1
len: 16
j_gene: TRBJ2-1
CDR3nt: TGTGCCAGCAGCTCCTTAAGGACAGGTACCTACAATGAGCAGTTCTTC
CDR3aa: CASSSLRTGTYNEQFF

abundance: NA
v_gene: TRBV4-2
d_gene: NA
len: 15
j_gene: TRBJ1-6
CDR3nt: TGTGCCAGCAGCCAGCCAGGCAGCTTAAATTCACCCCTCCACTTT
CDR3aa: CASSQPGSLNSPLHF

abundance: few
v_gene: TRBV3-1
d_gene: NA
len: 11
j_gene: TRBJ2-7
CDR3nt: TGTGCCAGCAGCCAAGCAGCCGAGCAGTACTTC
CDR3aa: CASSQAAEQYF

abundance: NA
v_gene: TRBV27
d_gene: NA
len: 16
j_gene: TRBJ2-7
CDR3nt: TGTGCCAGCAGCCTCCTTCTAGCGAGAGTAATTTACGAGCAGTACTTC
CDR3aa: CASSLLLARVIYEQYF

abundance: few
v_gene: TRBV5-6
d_gene: NA
len: 14
j_gene: TRBJ2-7
CDR3nt: TGTGCCAGCAGCTTTACCGGGCCAGCCTACGAGCAGTACTTC
CDR3aa: CASSFTGPAYEQYF

abundance: many
v_gene: TRBV20-1
d_gene: NA
len: 13
j_gene: TRBJ1-2
CDR3nt: TGCAGTCCCCTTTACAGGGATCACTATGGCTACACCTTC
CDR3aa: CSPLYRDHYGYTF

abundance: many
v_gene: TRBV29-1
d_gene: TRBD1
len: 13
j_gene: TRBJ2-1
CDR3nt: TGCAGCGTTGAAGGAGACAGGGACAATGAGCAGTTCTTC
CDR3aa: CSVEGDRDNEQFF

abundance: many
v_gene: TRBV3-1
d_gene: NA
len: 13
j_gene: TRBJ1-5
CDR3nt: TGTGCCAGCAGCCAAGCAGATGGACAGCCCCAGCATTTT
CDR3aa: CASSQADGQPQHF